The clone carrying this T cell receptor (beta chain) was observed a single time. The entry originates in a study of shared T cell receptors in the human thymus. The method was immunoSEQ multiplex PCR; TCRdb's version includes in-frame clones alone and lacks a portion of them. The profile covers under 450,000 clones, with roughly 94% appearing a single time and roughly 0.02% taken by the ten largest. This clonotype originated in a human donor. Sequencing was performed on thymocytes.

CDR3 amino acids: CASSLPRGRQPINTQYF. CDR3 DNA: TGTGCCAGCAGCCTCCCCCGCGGTCGACAGCCCATCAATACGCAGTATTTT. The V and J genes are TRBV7-2 and TRBJ2-3; maybe TRBD1 (5 bases). The germline V gene encodes CDR1 SGHTA and CDR2 FQGNSA. The CDR3 has 17 residues. Trimming left V 5 bases short and J 7 bases short, with 25 bases between.